These 3 T cell receptor beta chains were sequenced from one sample in a study of CD4 T cells in relation to SARS-CoV-2 and coronaviruses. These receptors are not linked to any known antigen. Profiled with immunoSEQ multiplex PCR; TCRdb holds only in-frame clones, not every one. The sample carries 9,500 to 12,000 clones, 81% recorded once. CD4+ T cells from unexposed donors were obtained before the COVID-19 pandemic (2011-2018). After less than 11 days of culture, CD4+ T cells were isolated. Sequences were obtained from CD4+ T cells from PBMCs, cultured in vitro. These receptors came from a human donor in good health.

The chain has TRBV10-3 and TRBJ1-6; D is undetermined. The germline V gene has CDR1 ENHRY and CDR2 SYGVKD. CDR3 length: 14 amino acids. With 6 bases removed from V and 9 bases from J, the gap between germline ends came to 15 bases. CDR3 sequence: CAISAGREFSPLHF. The DNA of the CDR3 is TGTGCCATCAGCGCTGGACGGGAATTTTCACCCCTCCACTTT.

CDR3 sequence reads: CASSLGGTGIDGYTF. CDR3 sequence (DNA): TGCGCCAGCAGCTTGGGCGGGACAGGGATCGATGGCTACACCTTC. The rearrangement joins TRBV5-1 to TRBJ1-2; 9 bases line up with TRBD1. Trimming cost V 0 bases and J 6 bases; bases outside gene matches: 6. CDR1 is SGHRS, CDR2 YFSETQ, per germline. The CDR3 has 15 amino acids.

For the CDR3, the DNA is TGTGCCAGCAGCCAAGAAGTCCGACTAGCGGCGGGGTCTACGCAGTATTTT. Translated, it gives CASSQEVRLAAGSTQYF. The V call is TRBV3-1 (or the pseudogene TRBV3-2), the J call TRBJ2-3, with 9 bases that match TRBD2. The ends lost 0 bases at V and 8 bases at J; junction bases unmatched: 12. Germline V gene lookup returns CDR1 LGHDT and CDR2 YNNKEL (reference sequence). The CDR3 spans 17 residues.